Below are 21 T cell receptor beta chains sequenced from a single sample in a study of blood T cell repertoires in COVID-19. Produced via immunoSEQ multiplex PCR; TCRdb's table is partial and in-frame only. The sample includes under 80,000 clones, roughly nine tenths of them seen just once. Sample: peripheral blood. These receptors all stem from a man aged 65-85 years with active COVID-19.

The V call is TRBV2, the J call TRBJ2-7, with D possibly being TRBD1 (5 bases). Trimming cost V 6 bases and J 3 bases, with 9 bases left between them. The CDR3 is 12 amino acids. CDR1 and CDR2 from the germline V gene are SNHLY and FYNNEI. CDR3 coding DNA: TGTGCCAGCAGCCAGGGCGTCTACGAGCAGTACTTC. Amino acid sequence: CASSQGVYEQYF.

The gene calls are TRBV11-2 and TRBJ2-5; D is uncertain. The V gene lost 5 bases and the J gene lost 4 bases, with 8 bases spanning the gap. In germline, CDR1 is SGHAT, CDR2 FQNNGV. The CDR3 runs 12 residues. This chain's CDR3 is CASSPTGETQYF. CDR3 DNA: TGTGCCAGCAGCCCGACTGGAGAGACCCAGTACTTC. The variable domain in full, completed from reference TRBV11-2 and TRBJ2-5, reads EAGVAQSPRYKIIEKRQSVAFWCNPISGHATLYWYQQILGQGPKLLIQFQNNGVVDDSQLPKDRFSAERLKGVDSTLKIQPAKLEDSAVYLCASSPTGETQYFGPGTRLLVL.

The V gene is TRBV6-5, the J gene TRBJ1-5; TRBD1 agrees at 10 bases. CDR3 length: 15 amino acids. V shed 7 bases, J shed 6 bases, and the junction held 9 bases outside the gene matches. The germline gives CDR1 MNHEY, CDR2 SVGAGI. The CDR3 DNA reads TGTGCCAGCACCGATATCGGACAGGGGGGTCAGCCCCAGCATTTT. Translating gives CASTDIGQGGQPQHF.

V and J are TRBV21-1 and TRBJ2-3; the listed D gene, TRBD2, was not tested against the DNA. TRBV21-1 is a documented pseudogene. This CDR3 is built from 17 residues. In DNA, the CDR3 is TGTGCCAGCAGGGAAAGGGGTCCTGGCGGGAGGCTCCCTACGCAGTATTTT. Amino acids: CASRERGPGGRLPTQYF.

CDR3 DNA: TGCAGTGCTAGTGTGACTAGCGGGTTCCAAGAGACCCAGTACTTC. It encodes CSASVTSGFQETQYF. The gene calls are TRBV20-1 and TRBJ2-5, with 10 bases that match TRBD2. The CDR3 consists of 15 residues. Trimming took 3 bases from V and 1 from J; bases not matched to a gene: 5. The V gene's germline CDR1 is DFQATT and CDR2 SNEGSKA (reference sequence).

Only one count was recorded for this clone. The rearrangement links TRBV2 to TRBJ2-3; 8 nucleotides match TRBD2. Germline CDR1 is SNHLY and CDR2 is FYNNEI. The ends lost 2 bases at V and 0 bases at J; junction bases unmatched: 7. CDR3 length: 17 residues. The CDR3 loop reads CASSERASGLSTDTQYF. CDR3 DNA: TGTGCCAGCAGTGAACGGGCTAGCGGGCTGAGCACAGATACGCAGTATTTT.

V usage is TRBV5-5 and J usage is TRBJ2-1; D uncertain. V was shortened by 4 bases and J by 7 bases, with 9 bases between the two germline ends. The length of the CDR3 is 12 residues. From germline, CDR1 is SGHKS and CDR2 YYEKEE (reference sequence). CDR3 in amino acids: CASSAELNEQFF. For the CDR3, the DNA is TGTGCCAGCAGCGCGGAGTTAAATGAGCAGTTCTTC.

This chain joins TRBV5-4 and TRBJ2-7, with 7 bases aligning to TRBD1. Germline trimming cut 3 bases from V and 0 bases from J; bases unmatched to any gene: 6. Germline loops: CDR1 SGHNT, CDR2 YYREEE (reference sequence). The CDR3 is 15 amino acids. For the CDR3, the DNA is TGTGCCAGCAGCTCCGGACAGGAAAGCTCCTACGAGCAGTACTTC. Its protein product is CASSSGQESSYEQYF.

The chain joins TRBV7-3 to TRBJ2-6; D uncertain. In germline, CDR1 is SGHTA, CDR2 FQGTGA. Trimming took off 5 bases at V and 2 bases at J, with 7 bases between the two ends. The CDR3 loop spans 14 amino acids. This CDR3 is CASSPTAGANVLTF. The CDR3, as DNA: TGTGCCAGCAGCCCCACAGCTGGGGCCAACGTCCTGACTTTC.

The chain has TRBV5-4 and TRBJ1-3; a possible D gene is TRBD1 (6 bases). Germline loops: CDR1 SGHNT, CDR2 YYREEE (reference sequence). This CDR3 region has 15 residues. V was pared by 0 bases and J by 2 bases, with 9 bases between. In nucleotides, the CDR3 is TGTGCCAGCAGCTTGGGGACAGTGACTGGAAACACCATATATTTT. The encoded protein is CASSLGTVTGNTIYF.

The chain recombines TRBV5-4 with TRBJ2-1; 8 bases map to TRBD2. Looked up from germline, CDR1 is SGHNT and CDR2 is YYREEE (reference sequence). V shed 5 bases and J 0 bases; nucleotides not matched to a gene: 7. The CDR3 length is 16 residues. The CDR3 is CASRGRGGLSYNEQFF. DNA for the CDR3: TGTGCCAGCAGGGGTCGGGGGGGCCTCTCCTACAATGAGCAGTTCTTC.

This clone was found once. The chain carries TRBV11-3 and TRBJ2-7; 8 bases agree with TRBD2. This CDR3 is built from 11 residues. Trimming removed 8 bases from V and 4 bases from J; junction bases left unmatched: 1. Per the germline V gene, CDR1 is SGHNT and CDR2 is YENEEA. The CDR3 loop is CASRGGYEQYF. CDR3 DNA: TGTGCCAGCCGGGGGGGTTACGAGCAGTACTTC.

The rearrangement uses TRBV6-5 and TRBJ1-1; D gene uncertain. V lost 5 bases and J lost 1, with 11 bases in between. The CDR3 has 14 residues. The germline V gene encodes CDR1 MNHEY and CDR2 SVGAGI. The CDR3 DNA reads TGTGCCAGCAGTCCCAGGCGGGGGAACACTGAAGCTTTCTTT. The encoded protein is CASSPRRGNTEAFF.

The V call is TRBV28, the J call TRBJ2-7, with unresolved D. CDR1 and CDR2 (germline): MDHEN, SYDVKM. This CDR3 has 14 amino acids. The V gene lost 3 bases and the J gene lost 2 bases, with 11 bases spanning the gap. The CDR3 sequence: CASSLGGPPYEQYF. Written as DNA, the CDR3 is TGTGCCAGCAGTTTGGGTGGGCCGCCCTACGAGCAGTACTTC. The whole variable domain, remainder taken from reference TRBV28 and TRBJ2-7, is DVKVTQSSRYLVKRTGEKVFLECVQDMDHENMFWYRQDPGLGLRLIYFSYDVKMKEKGDIPEGYSVSREKKERFSLILESASTNQTSMYLCASSLGGPPYEQYFGPGTRLTVT.

The chain combines TRBV7-3 with TRBJ2-7, with 8 bases aligning to TRBD2. The V segment lost 4 bases and the J segment 0 bases; nucleotides outside the gene matches: 8. The CDR3 covers 16 residues. The germline gives CDR1 SGHTA, CDR2 FQGTGA. The CDR3 region is CASSSPTSGLSYEQYF. CDR3 sequence (DNA): TGTGCCAGCAGCTCACCAACTAGCGGCCTCTCCTACGAGCAGTACTTC. Drawing the rest from reference TRBV7-3 and TRBJ2-7, the complete variable domain is GAGVSQTPSNKVTEKGKYVELRCDPISGHTALYWYRQSLGQGPEFLIYFQGTGAADDSGLPNDRFFAVRPEGSVSTLKIQRTERGDSAVYLCASSSPTSGLSYEQYFGPGTRLTVT.

This clone showed up just once. The gene calls are TRBV23-1 and TRBJ2-7; TRBD2 matches at 14 bases. TRBV23-1 counts as an open reading frame of uncertain function. This CDR3 region has 16 residues. V lost 3 bases, J lost 6 bases, and 7 bases stayed unmatched. CDR3 protein: CASSHRLAGGPSEQYF. The CDR3 coding sequence is TGCGCCAGCAGTCACCGACTAGCGGGAGGGCCGTCCGAGCAGTACTTC.

The genes are TRBV7-3 and TRBJ1-2, with 7 nucleotides matching TRBD1. The germline CDR1 and CDR2 sequences are SGHTA and FQGTGA. Unmatched junction bases numbered 7, after V lost 6 bases and J lost 6 bases. The CDR3 totals 13 residues. The CDR3 DNA follows: TGTGCCAGCAGGGGCACCGGGACAGATGGCTACACCTTC. It is translated as CASRGTGTDGYTF. Looking up the rest from reference TRBV7-3 and TRBJ1-2 gives the full variable domain: GAGVSQTPSNKVTEKGKYVELRCDPISGHTALYWYRQSLGQGPEFLIYFQGTGAADDSGLPNDRFFAVRPEGSVSTLKIQRTERGDSAVYLCASRGTGTDGYTFGSGTRLTVV.

The CDR3 loop reads CASSSGQGGSPLHF. CDR3 sequence (DNA): TGTGCCAGCTCATCCGGACAGGGAGGGTCACCCCTCCACTTT. The genes are TRBV18 and TRBJ1-6; 8 nucleotides match TRBD1. The CDR3 is made up of 14 amino acids. Germline V gene data show CDR1 as KGHSH and CDR2 as LQKENI. Trimming cost V 5 bases and J 10 bases; bases outside gene matches: 7.

The gene calls are TRBV12-3 or TRBV12-4 and TRBJ2-3, with 7 bases identical to TRBD1. V lost 11 bases, J lost 6 bases, and 8 bases stayed unmatched. The CDR3 has 12 amino acids. CDR3 nucleotide sequence: TGTGCCCAGGGGGACACCGCTGATACGCAGTATTTT. It is translated as CAQGDTADTQYF.

There are a few counts of this clone. V and J are TRBV19 and TRBJ2-1, with unresolved D. V was trimmed by 7 bases and J by 4 bases, leaving 11 bases between them. Germline assignment: CDR1 LNHDA and CDR2 SQIVND (reference sequence). CDR3 length: 13 residues. CDR3 loop: CASKAPTYNEQFF. The DNA of the CDR3 is TGTGCCAGTAAAGCCCCCACTTACAATGAGCAGTTCTTC.

V is TRBV5-4 and J is TRBJ2-6; 10 bases line up with TRBD1. CDR1 is SGHNT, CDR2 YYREEE, per germline (reference sequence). V dropped 4 bases and J dropped 4; count of bases not matched to a gene: 5. The CDR3 has 16 amino acids. The CDR3 DNA sequence: TGTGCCAGCAGCCCCCCGGGACAGGGGGGGGCCAACGTCCTGACTTTC. It codes for CASSPPGQGGANVLTF. The full variable domain, with the rest looked up from reference TRBV5-4 and TRBJ2-6, is ETGVTQSPTHLIKTRGQQVTLRCSSQSGHNTVSWYQQALGQGPQFIFQYYREEENGRGNFPPRFSGLQFPNYSSELNVNALELDDSALYLCASSPPGQGGANVLTFGAGSRLTVL.